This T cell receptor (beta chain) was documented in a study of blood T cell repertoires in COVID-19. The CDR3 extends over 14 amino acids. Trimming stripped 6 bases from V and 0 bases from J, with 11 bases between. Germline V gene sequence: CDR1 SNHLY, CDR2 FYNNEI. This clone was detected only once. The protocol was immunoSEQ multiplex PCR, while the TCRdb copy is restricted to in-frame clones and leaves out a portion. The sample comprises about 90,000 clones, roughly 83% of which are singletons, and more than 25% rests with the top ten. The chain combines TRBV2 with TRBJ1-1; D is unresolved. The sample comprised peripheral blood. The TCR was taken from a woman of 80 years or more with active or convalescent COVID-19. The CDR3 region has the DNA TGTGCCAGCAGGGTGCAAAACTTGAACACTGAAGCTTTCTTT. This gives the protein CASRVQNLNTEAFF.